These T cell receptor beta chains were read from a single sample in a study of blood T cells in healthy people across ages. MiXCR was run by TCRdb on the 5' RACE reads, yielding one entry per CDR3 protein. Found here are roughly 1,500,000 distinct CDR3 sequences, 42% of them singletons; the top ten hold around 8%. The sequenced material came from blood. The receptors here all came from a woman between 18 and 30 years old in good health. Both conserved end residues are part of each CDR3. D genes are given only for firm matches. For some rows the clone size is stated as once, few or many, or as a class when expanded; others skip it.

J gene: TRBJ2-2
D gene: TRBD2
clone size: -
V gene: TRBV10-3
CDR3 protein: CAISTAGTSGRTGELFF
CDR3 DNA: TGTGCCATCAGTACGGCCGGGACTAGCGGGAGAACCGGGGAGCTGTTTTTT

J gene: TRBJ2-1
D gene: -
clone size: -
V gene: TRBV7-8
CDR3 protein: CASSLGRSEWDEQFF
CDR3 DNA: TGTGCCAGCAGCTTGGGTAGGAGCGAATGGGATGAGCAGTTCTTC

J gene: TRBJ2-5
D gene: TRBD1
clone size: -
V gene: TRBV18
CDR3 protein: CASSPRDSLGEQYF
CDR3 DNA: TGTGCCAGCTCACCTAGGGACAGCTTGGGAGAGCAGTACTTC

J gene: TRBJ2-3
D gene: TRBD2
clone size: few
V gene: TRBV28
CDR3 protein: CASSPPPAGGSDTQYF
CDR3 DNA: TGTGCCAGCAGTCCGCCCCCGGCGGGGGGTTCAGATACGCAGTATTTT

J gene: TRBJ2-7
D gene: -
clone size: few
V gene: TRBV14
CDR3 protein: CASSQYRYYEQYF
CDR3 DNA: TGTGCCAGCAGCCAATACCGATACTACGAGCAGTACTTC

J gene: TRBJ2-7
D gene: -
clone size: few
V gene: TRBV4-1
CDR3 protein: CASSQDKVGYNEQYF
CDR3 DNA: TGCGCCAGCAGCCAAGATAAGGTCGGGTACAATGAGCAGTACTTC

J gene: TRBJ2-7
D gene: -
clone size: -
V gene: TRBV21-1
CDR3 protein: CASSNNNSGAALVYEQYF
CDR3 DNA: TGTGCCAGCAGCAATAATAATTCAGGGGCAGCGCTGGTGTACGAGCAGTACTTC

J gene: TRBJ2-1
D gene: -
clone size: -
V gene: TRBV28
CDR3 protein: CASTVREYNEQFF
CDR3 DNA: TGTGCCAGCACCGTTAGGGAATACAATGAGCAGTTCTTC

J gene: TRBJ2-5
D gene: -
clone size: -
V gene: TRBV20-1
CDR3 protein: CSAIDGGNQETQYF
CDR3 DNA: TGCAGTGCTATCGACGGTGGGAACCAAGAGACCCAGTACTTC

J gene: TRBJ2-7
D gene: -
clone size: -
V gene: TRBV3-1
CDR3 protein: CASSWTIPANGQYF
CDR3 DNA: TGTGCCAGCAGCTGGACTATACCTGCCAACGGGCAGTACTTC

J gene: TRBJ2-3
D gene: TRBD2
clone size: many
V gene: TRBV5-6
CDR3 protein: CASSRGGYTQYF
CDR3 DNA: TGTGCCAGCAGCCGCGGGGGATATACGCAGTATTTT

J gene: TRBJ2-7
D gene: TRBD2
clone size: -
V gene: TRBV3-1
CDR3 protein: CASSQDRGNSGSYEQYF
CDR3 DNA: TGTGCCAGCAGCCAAGATAGGGGGAATAGCGGGAGTTACGAGCAGTACTTC

J gene: TRBJ2-7
D gene: -
clone size: few
V gene: TRBV20-1
CDR3 protein: CSAPGLYEQYF
CDR3 DNA: TGCAGTGCCCCGGGACTTTACGAGCAGTACTTC

J gene: TRBJ2-1
D gene: -
clone size: -
V gene: TRBV3-1
CDR3 protein: CATQEGWNEQFF
CDR3 DNA: TGTGCCACCCAGGAAGGGTGGAATGAGCAGTTCTTC

J gene: TRBJ2-4
D gene: TRBD1
clone size: -
V gene: TRBV11-2
CDR3 protein: CASSSLGQGYRNIQYF
CDR3 DNA: TGTGCCAGCAGCTCTCTCGGACAGGGGTATAGAAACATTCAGTACTTC

J gene: TRBJ2-7
D gene: -
clone size: -
V gene: TRBV7-9
CDR3 protein: CASSHTRLSSYEQYF
CDR3 DNA: TGTGCCAGCAGCCATACCCGGCTGAGCTCCTACGAGCAGTACTTC

J gene: TRBJ2-7
D gene: TRBD1
clone size: -
V gene: TRBV6-6
CDR3 protein: CASRVGTGGSYERYF
CDR3 DNA: TGTGCCAGCAGAGTCGGGACAGGAGGCTCCTACGAGCGGTACTTC

J gene: TRBJ2-1
D gene: TRBD2
clone size: -
V gene: TRBV9
CDR3 protein: CASSVVGKTSGSYEQFF
CDR3 DNA: TGTGCCAGCAGCGTAGTAGGTAAGACTAGCGGGAGCTATGAGCAGTTCTTC

J gene: TRBJ2-3
D gene: -
clone size: -
V gene: TRBV9
CDR3 protein: CASSPRLGQSTDTQYF
CDR3 DNA: TGTGCCAGCAGCCCCCGCCTGGGACAAAGCACAGATACGCAGTATTTT

J gene: TRBJ2-1
D gene: -
clone size: -
V gene: TRBV6-5
CDR3 protein: CASRPTITETQFF
CDR3 DNA: TGTGCCAGCAGACCGACAATAACTGAGACCCAGTTCTTC

J gene: TRBJ2-3
D gene: -
clone size: few
V gene: TRBV4-2
CDR3 protein: CASSQGPPADTQYF
CDR3 DNA: TGTGCCAGCAGCCAAGGACCTCCCGCAGATACGCAGTATTTT

J gene: TRBJ1-1
D gene: -
clone size: -
V gene: TRBV20-1
CDR3 protein: CSARDPRNEAFF
CDR3 DNA: TGCAGTGCTAGAGATCCCAGAAATGAAGCTTTCTTT

J gene: TRBJ2-7
D gene: -
clone size: few
V gene: TRBV20-1
CDR3 protein: CSARKERQETISYEQYF
CDR3 DNA: TGCAGTGCTAGAAAAGAAAGACAGGAGACCATATCCTACGAGCAGTACTTC